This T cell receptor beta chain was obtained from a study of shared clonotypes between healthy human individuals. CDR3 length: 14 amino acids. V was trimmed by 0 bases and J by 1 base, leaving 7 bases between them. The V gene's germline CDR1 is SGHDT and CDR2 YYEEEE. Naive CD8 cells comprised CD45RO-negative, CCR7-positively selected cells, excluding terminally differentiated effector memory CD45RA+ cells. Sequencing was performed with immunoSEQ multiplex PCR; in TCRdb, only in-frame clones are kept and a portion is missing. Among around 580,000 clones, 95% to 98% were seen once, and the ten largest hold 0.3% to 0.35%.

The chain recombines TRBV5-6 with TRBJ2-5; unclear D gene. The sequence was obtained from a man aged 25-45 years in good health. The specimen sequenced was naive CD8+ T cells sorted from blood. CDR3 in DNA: TGTGCCAGCAGCTTGGGTAATATCCAAGAGACCCAGTACTTC. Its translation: CASSLGNIQETQYF. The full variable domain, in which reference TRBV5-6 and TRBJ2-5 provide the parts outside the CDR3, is DAGVTQSPTHLIKTRGQQVTLRCSPKSGHDTVSWYQQALGQGPQFIFQYYEEEERQRGNFPDRFSGHQFPNYSSELNVNALLLGDSALYLCASSLGNIQETQYFGPGTRLLVL.